This passage covers 17 T cell receptor beta chains from one sample sequenced in a study of shared clonotypes between healthy human individuals. Naive CD8 cells lacked CD45RO, underwent positive selection for CCR7 and left out terminally differentiated effector memory CD45RA+ cells. TCRdb's copy holds only in-frame clones and misses some; the assay was immunoSEQ multiplex PCR. The sample includes some 2,100,000 clones, about 92% of them seen just once. The sequenced sample was naive CD8+ T cells from PBMCs. The receptors shown here come from a young man in good health. Some clones in this sample may be carry-over from other donors' samples.

The chain couples TRBV2 to TRBJ2-5; 9 positions match TRBD2. V gave up 6 bases and J gave up 5 bases; unmatched junction bases: 13. This CDR3 comprises 16 residues. The germline CDR1 and CDR2 sequences are SNHLY and FYNNEI. This CDR3 is CASRRNGGRARETQYF. Written as DNA, the CDR3 is TGTGCCAGCAGGCGGAATGGCGGGAGGGCCCGGGAGACCCAGTACTTC.

The chain carries TRBV7-9 and TRBJ2-2; D might be TRBD1 or TRBD2, each matching 6 bases. Trimming removed 4 bases from V and 4 bases from J, with 19 bases in between. The germline gives CDR1 SEHNR, CDR2 FQNEAQ (reference sequence). This CDR3 comprises 17 residues. The DNA for the CDR3 is TGTGCCAGCAGCTCCTCTCCCCGACAGGAGGGCACCGGGGAGCTGTTTTTT. It is translated as CASSSSPRQEGTGELFF.

CDR3 DNA sequence: TGCGCCAGCAGCCCGGGACAGGGGGCGGGCTATGGCTACACCTTC. It codes for CASSPGQGAGYGYTF. The chain couples TRBV5-1 to TRBJ1-2; 12 bases agree with TRBD1. CDR1 is SGHRS and CDR2 is YFSETQ in the germline V gene. The ends lost 4 bases at V and 4 bases at J; junction bases unmatched: 5. The CDR3 loop spans 15 amino acids.

CDR3 protein: CASSLTPGELFF. DNA for the CDR3: TGTGCCAGCAGTCTCACACCCGGGGAGCTGTTTTTT. The chain is built from TRBV27 and TRBJ2-2; D not resolved. Deletions cut 5 bases from V and 6 bases from J, with 7 bases between. This CDR3 spans 12 amino acids. Per the germline V gene, CDR1 is MNHEY and CDR2 is SMNVEV (reference sequence).

V is TRBV14 and J is TRBJ2-7, with D possibly matching TRBD1 (5 bases). V was trimmed by 0 bases and J by 5 bases, leaving 14 bases between them. CDR3 length: 15 residues. Germline V lookup: CDR1 SGHDN, CDR2 FVKESK. DNA of the CDR3: TGTGCCAGCAGCCAAGAGATCTCAGGGTTCCACGAGCAGTACTTC. This sequence encodes CASSQEISGFHEQYF.

This chain joins TRBV19 and TRBJ1-5, with D tentatively TRBD1 (5 bases). V was cut by 3 bases and J by 2 bases, with 14 bases left in between. The germline CDR1 and CDR2 sequences are LNHDA and SQIVND (reference sequence). This CDR3 region has 16 residues. The DNA for the CDR3 is TGTGCCAGTAGTATTGCTTCGGGGGGAGGCAATCAGCCCCAGCATTTT. As protein: CASSIASGGGNQPQHF.

This clone was counted a single time. The V call is TRBV28, the J call TRBJ2-5; D is perhaps TRBD2 (6 bases). Per the germline V gene, CDR1 is MDHEN and CDR2 is SYDVKM. This CDR3 has 14 amino acids. V dropped 3 bases and J dropped 7 bases, with 15 bases sitting between them. In DNA form, the CDR3 reads TGTGCCAGCAGTTTTGGCTTGCCGGAGGGGACCCAGTACTTC. Protein sequence: CASSFGLPEGTQYF.

The chain joins TRBV19 to TRBJ1-5; no definite D call. CDR1 is LNHDA and CDR2 is SQIVND in the germline V gene (reference sequence). The CDR3 is made up of 14 amino acids. V was cut by 3 bases and J by 4 bases, with 10 bases left in between. The CDR3 DNA follows: TGTGCCAGTAGTATCAGCCCTCTAAATCAGCCCCAGCATTTT. As protein: CASSISPLNQPQHF.

This clone was observed a handful of times. Other DNA variants within this sample encode the same CDR3. The chain has TRBV27 and TRBJ2-7, with 8 bases aligning to TRBD2. Germline V gene lookup returns CDR1 MNHEY and CDR2 SMNVEV (reference sequence). The CDR3 has 14 amino acids. Trimming cost V 4 bases and J 3 bases; bases outside gene matches: 5. The CDR3 is CASSSGTRGYEQYF. The CDR3 nucleotides are TGTGCCAGCAGTTCGGGGACTAGGGGCTACGAGCAGTACTTC.

The rearrangement joins TRBV4-3 to TRBJ2-7; unclear D gene. Germline CDR1 reads LGHNA; CDR2 reads YSLEER. The CDR3 contains 15 residues. V shed 4 bases and J shed 3 bases, with 16 bases lying between them. The CDR3 coding sequence is TGCGCCAGCAGCCCGGCTAGTCTCACGGGCTACGAGCAGTACTTC. Its translation: CASSPASLTGYEQYF.

In the case of this clone: Other DNA sequences from this sample encode an identical CDR3 as well. The chain employs TRBV7-9 and TRBJ1-2, with unresolved D. This CDR3 comprises 13 residues. Trimming took 3 bases from V and 4 from J, leaving 9 bases between them. CDR1 SEHNR and CDR2 FQNEAQ come from the germline V gene (reference sequence). The CDR3: CASSFPGGYGYTF. CDR3 DNA: TGTGCCAGCAGCTTCCCAGGAGGCTATGGCTACACCTTC.

The chain employs TRBV2 and TRBJ2-7; 10 bases match TRBD2. The germline gives CDR1 SNHLY, CDR2 FYNNEI. The CDR3 contains 17 residues. The ends lost 4 bases at V and 2 bases at J; junction bases unmatched: 11. CDR3 loop: CASSGTSGRPLAYEQYF. The CDR3 coding sequence is TGTGCCAGCAGTGGGACTAGCGGAAGGCCTTTAGCCTACGAGCAGTACTTC.

This clone was counted once. At the DNA level, this CDR3 is encoded by other sequences in the same sample as well. The chain links TRBV7-9 to TRBJ1-2; 9 bases line up with TRBD1. Germline V gene lookup returns CDR1 SEHNR and CDR2 FQNEAQ (reference sequence). Losses at the gene ends were 4 bases for V and 5 bases for J; bases not matched to a gene: 2. CDR3 length: 13 residues. The CDR3 sequence is CASSWGQGYGYTF. CDR3 coding DNA: TGTGCCAGCAGCTGGGGACAGGGATATGGCTACACCTTC.

This clone was seen a handful of times. The V and J genes are TRBV11-2 and TRBJ2-1; D is undetermined. The ends were cut back, 1 base at V and 9 bases at J, with 10 bases in the middle. CDR1 and CDR2 from the germline V gene are SGHAT and FQNNGV. The CDR3 consists of 13 residues. This CDR3 is CASSLGVGGEQFF. The CDR3 region has the DNA TGTGCCAGCAGCTTAGGAGTTGGTGGTGAGCAGTTCTTC.

V gene TRBV4-3 combines with J gene TRBJ2-1, with 9 bases fitting TRBD1. This CDR3 is 18 amino acids long. Germline V lookup: CDR1 LGHNA, CDR2 YSLEER. V gave up 0 bases and J gave up 5 bases; unmatched junction bases: 11. CDR3 protein: CASSQDETGTGLNNEQFF. CDR3 sequence (DNA): TGCGCCAGCAGCCAAGATGAGACCGGGACAGGGCTTAACAATGAGCAGTTCTTC.

The rearrangement links TRBV7-9 to TRBJ1-3; D not certain. Germline V CDR1 and CDR2: SEHNR, FQNEAQ (reference sequence). The CDR3 is 14 amino acids. Trimming pared 3 bases from V and 5 bases from J, leaving 11 bases between. In nucleotides, the CDR3 is TGTGCCAGCAGCTTCCCAGTGGGCAGAAACACCATATATTTT. This sequence encodes CASSFPVGRNTIYF.

This chain links TRBV5-6 with TRBJ1-2; the D is unclear. V lost 0 bases, J lost 4 bases, and 10 bases lay in between. CDR3 size: 14 residues. Germline V gene sequence: CDR1 SGHDT, CDR2 YYEEEE. CDR3: CASSLGGSIYGYTF. The CDR3 DNA reads TGTGCCAGCAGCTTGGGGGGTAGTATCTATGGCTACACCTTC. The full variable domain, in which reference TRBV5-6 and TRBJ1-2 provide the parts outside the CDR3, is DAGVTQSPTHLIKTRGQQVTLRCSPKSGHDTVSWYQQALGQGPQFIFQYYEEEERQRGNFPDRFSGHQFPNYSSELNVNALLLGDSALYLCASSLGGSIYGYTFGSGTRLTVV.